This T cell receptor (beta chain) appears in the sequencing data of a study of PD-1 blockade in classical Hodgkin lymphoma. The CDR3 sequence is 16 residues long. Losses at the gene ends were 3 bases for V and 6 bases for J; bases not matched to a gene: 10. From germline, CDR1 is SNHLY and CDR2 FYNNEI. Profiled with immunoSEQ multiplex PCR; TCRdb holds only in-frame clones, not every one. The sample has around 150,000 clones, about 81% seen once; the top ten hold over 7.5%. Each patient relapsed following autologous stem cell transplantation, and prior brentuximab vedotin exposure differed. Sequencing was performed on peripheral blood mononuclear cells (PBMCs), taken before the second cycle of nivolumab. This TCR was recovered from a human donor with classical Hodgkin lymphoma. The V gene is TRBV2, the J gene TRBJ1-4, with 7 bases identical to TRBD1. The CDR3 protein is CASSDGDRESDEKLFF. The CDR3, as DNA: TGTGCCAGCAGTGATGGTGACAGGGAATCGGATGAAAAACTGTTTTTT.